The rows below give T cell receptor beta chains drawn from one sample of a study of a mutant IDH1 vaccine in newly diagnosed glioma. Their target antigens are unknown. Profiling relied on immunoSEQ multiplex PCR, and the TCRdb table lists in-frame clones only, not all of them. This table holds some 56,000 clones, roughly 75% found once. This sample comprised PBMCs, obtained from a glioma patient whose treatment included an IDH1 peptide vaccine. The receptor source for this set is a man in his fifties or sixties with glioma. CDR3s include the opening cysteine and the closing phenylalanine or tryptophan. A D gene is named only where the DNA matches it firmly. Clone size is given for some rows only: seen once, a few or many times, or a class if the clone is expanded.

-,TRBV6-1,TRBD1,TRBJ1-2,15,CASRDRGNSNYGYTF,TGTGCCAGCAGGGACAGGGGCAACTCCAACTATGGCTACACCTTC
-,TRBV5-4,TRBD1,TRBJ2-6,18,CASSPPGQGISGANVLTF,TGTGCCAGCAGCCCGCCGGGACAGGGCATCTCTGGGGCCAACGTCCTGACTTTC
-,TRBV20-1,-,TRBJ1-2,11,CSARQSGDHTF,TGCAGTGCTAGACAATCCGGAGACCACACCTTC
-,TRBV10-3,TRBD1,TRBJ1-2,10,CATQGEGYTF,TGTGCCACTCAGGGGGAGGGCTACACCTTC
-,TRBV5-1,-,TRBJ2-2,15,CASSPTTSNTGELFF,TGCGCCAGCAGCCCGACCACAAGTAACACCGGGGAGCTGTTTTTT
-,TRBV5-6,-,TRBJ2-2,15,CASSLGGTNTGELFF,TGTGCCAGCAGCTTGGGGGGGACGAACACCGGGGAGCTGTTTTTT
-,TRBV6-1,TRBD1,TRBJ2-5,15,CASTLMDRVGETQYF,TGTGCCAGCACTCTTATGGACAGGGTCGGGGAGACCCAGTACTTC
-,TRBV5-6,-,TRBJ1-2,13,CASSLRGFQGYTF,TGTGCCAGCAGCTTGCGGGGGTTTCAGGGCTACACCTTC
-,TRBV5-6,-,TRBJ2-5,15,CASSLQGLQLETQYF,TGTGCCAGCAGCTTGCAGGGGTTGCAATTAGAGACCCAGTACTTC
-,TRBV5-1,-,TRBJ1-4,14,CASSVDGAREKLFF,TGCGCCAGCAGCGTGGACGGGGCTAGAGAAAAACTGTTTTTT
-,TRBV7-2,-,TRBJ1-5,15,CASDPSGGGYQPQHF,TGTGCCAGCGACCCATCGGGGGGCGGATATCAGCCCCAGCATTTT
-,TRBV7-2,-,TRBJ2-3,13,CASSLGGVYTQYF,TGTGCCAGCAGCTTAGGGGGGGTATATACGCAGTATTTT
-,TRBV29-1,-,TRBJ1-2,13,CSVEGGVNYGYTF,TGCAGCGTGGAGGGGGGAGTGAACTATGGCTACACCTTC
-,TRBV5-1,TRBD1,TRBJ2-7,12,CASSLDRGEQYF,TGCGCCAGCAGCTTGGACAGGGGGGAGCAGTACTTC
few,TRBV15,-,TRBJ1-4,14,CATSRETGGVKLFF,TGTGCCACCAGCAGGGAAACAGGCGGGGTAAAACTGTTTTTT
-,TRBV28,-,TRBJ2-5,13,CASSPGAMETQYF,TGTGCCAGCAGCCCCGGGGCCATGGAGACCCAGTACTTC
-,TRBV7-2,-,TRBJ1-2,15,CASSPPSMASYGYTF,TGTGCCAGCAGCCCCCCGTCTATGGCCAGCTATGGCTACACCTTC
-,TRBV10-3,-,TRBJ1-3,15,CAISEPYRAGNTIYF,TGTGCCATCAGTGAGCCCTACAGGGCTGGAAACACCATATATTTT
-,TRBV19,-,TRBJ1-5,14,CASSIDSRPQPQHF,TGTGCCAGTAGTATAGACAGTAGACCTCAGCCCCAGCATTTT
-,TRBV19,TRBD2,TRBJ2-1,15,CASRPRGGIYNEQFF,TGTGCCAGCAGGCCCCGGGGGGGCATCTACAATGAGCAGTTCTTC
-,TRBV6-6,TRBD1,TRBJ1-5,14,CASTLDRGLQPQHF,TGTGCCAGCACCTTGGACAGGGGGCTTCAGCCCCAGCATTTT
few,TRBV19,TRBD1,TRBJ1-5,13,CASSRQGVEPQHF,TGTGCCAGTAGTCGACAGGGTGTGGAGCCCCAGCATTTT
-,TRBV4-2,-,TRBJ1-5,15,CASTQGAGGNQPQHF,TGTGCCAGCACCCAAGGAGCGGGCGGGAATCAGCCCCAGCATTTT
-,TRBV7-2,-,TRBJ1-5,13,CASSFRSNQPQHF,TGTGCCAGCAGCTTCCGTAGCAATCAGCCCCAGCATTTT
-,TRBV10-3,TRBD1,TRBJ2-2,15,CAISKQGADTGELFF,TGTGCCATCAGTAAACAGGGGGCGGACACCGGGGAGCTGTTTTTT
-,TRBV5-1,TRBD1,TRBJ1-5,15,CASSEGQGKDQPQHF,TGCGCCAGCAGCGAGGGACAGGGGAAGGATCAGCCCCAGCATTTT
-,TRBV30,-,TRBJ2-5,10,CAWSRETQYF,TGTGCCTGGAGTCGAGAGACCCAGTACTTC
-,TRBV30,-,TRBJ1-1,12,CAWKAREAEAFF,TGTGCCTGGAAGGCCCGAGAGGCTGAAGCTTTCTTT
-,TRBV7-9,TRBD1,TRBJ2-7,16,CASSLVQGTDNYEQYF,TGTGCCAGCAGCTTAGTGCAAGGGACAGACAACTACGAGCAGTACTTC
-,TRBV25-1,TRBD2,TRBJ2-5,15,CASSEWRTSMETQYF,TGTGCCAGCAGTGAATGGAGGACTAGTATGGAGACCCAGTACTTC
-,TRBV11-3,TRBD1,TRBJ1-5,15,CASSSSTGGGQPQHF,TGTGCCAGCAGCTCTTCTACAGGGGGCGGACAGCCCCAGCATTTT
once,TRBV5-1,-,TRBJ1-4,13,CASSLVAGEKLFF,TGCGCCAGCAGCTTGGTAGCAGGCGAAAAACTGTTTTTT
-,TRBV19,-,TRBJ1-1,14,CASSVGTENTEAFF,TGTGCCAGTAGCGTCGGGACGGAGAACACTGAAGCTTTCTTT
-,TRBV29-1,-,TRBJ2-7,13,CSVEDQLGYEQYF,TGCAGCGTTGAAGACCAACTGGGCTACGAGCAGTACTTC
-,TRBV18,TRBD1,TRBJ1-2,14,CASSAGQGDYGYTF,TGTGCCAGCTCAGCTGGACAGGGCGACTATGGCTACACCTTC
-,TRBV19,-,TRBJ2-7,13,CASAMGSAYEQYF,TGTGCCAGTGCAATGGGCTCCGCCTACGAGCAGTACTTC
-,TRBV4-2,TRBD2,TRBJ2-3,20,CASSQDRGSLAGGNTDTQYF,TGTGCCAGCAGCCAAGATCGGGGCTCACTAGCGGGGGGGAACACAGATACGCAGTATTTT
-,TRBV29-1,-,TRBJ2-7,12,CSVEEGGFEQYF,TGCAGCGTTGAAGAAGGCGGTTTCGAGCAGTACTTC
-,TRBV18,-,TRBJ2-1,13,CASSPPDPNEQFF,TGTGCCAGCTCACCTCCTGACCCGAATGAGCAGTTCTTC
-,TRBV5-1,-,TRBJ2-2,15,CASSPRIGDTGELFF,TGCGCCAGCAGCCCCCGGATCGGGGACACCGGGGAGCTGTTTTTT
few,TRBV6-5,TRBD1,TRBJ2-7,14,CASRPSGQGVEQYF,TGTGCCAGCAGGCCGTCGGGACAGGGAGTCGAGCAGTACTTC
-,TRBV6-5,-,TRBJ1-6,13,CASTPGSNSPLHF,TGTGCCAGCACCCCGGGCAGTAATTCACCCCTCCACTTT
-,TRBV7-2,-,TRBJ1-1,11,CASSLDRTAFF,TGTGCCAGCAGTTTAGACAGGACCGCTTTCTTT
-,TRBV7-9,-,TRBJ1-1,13,CASSAFSESQAFF,TGTGCCAGCAGTGCATTCTCAGAGTCTCAAGCTTTCTTT
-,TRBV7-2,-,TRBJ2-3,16,CASSPGGTTGADTQYF,TGTGCCAGCAGCCCCGGAGGGACGACTGGGGCAGATACGCAGTATTTT
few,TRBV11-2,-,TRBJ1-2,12,CASSLEGLGYTF,TGTGCCAGCAGCTTAGAGGGCTTGGGCTACACCTTC
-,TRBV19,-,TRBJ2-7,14,CASSITGLGYEQYF,TGTGCCAGTAGTATAACGGGTTTGGGCTACGAGCAGTACTTC
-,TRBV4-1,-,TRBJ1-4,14,CASSPGQFNEKLFF,TGCGCCAGCAGCCCAGGACAGTTTAATGAAAAACTGTTTTTT
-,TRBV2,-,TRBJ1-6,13,CASTPGAGSPLHF,TGTGCCAGCACCCCAGGGGCGGGTTCACCCCTCCACTTT
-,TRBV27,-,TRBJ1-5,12,CASSESNQPQHF,TGTGCCAGCAGTGAAAGCAATCAGCCCCAGCATTTT
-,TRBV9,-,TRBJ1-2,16,CASSLAQGPHNYGYTF,TGTGCCAGCAGCCTAGCTCAGGGGCCACATAACTATGGCTACACCTTC
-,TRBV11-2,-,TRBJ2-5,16,CASSLMGSPYKETQYF,TGTGCCAGCAGCTTAATGGGGAGCCCCTACAAAGAGACCCAGTACTTC
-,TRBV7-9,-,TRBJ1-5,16,CASSLGGGGASQPQHF,TGTGCCAGCAGCTTAGGCGGGGGTGGGGCCAGTCAGCCCCAGCATTTT
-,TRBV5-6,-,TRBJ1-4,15,CASSLGRLSSEKLFF,TGTGCCAGCAGCTTGGGTCGGCTATCGAGTGAAAAACTGTTTTTT
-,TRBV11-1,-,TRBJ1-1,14,CASSFVAENTEAFF,TGTGCCAGCAGCTTCGTAGCGGAGAACACTGAAGCTTTCTTT
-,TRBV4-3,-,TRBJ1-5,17,CASSQGTSSNSGQPQHF,TGCGCCAGCAGCCAAGGGACGAGTAGTAATAGTGGTCAGCCCCAGCATTTT